This paragraph covers one T cell receptor beta chain sequence. Antigen: not known. The V end lost 2 bases, the J end lost 8 bases, and 13 bases lay between the germline ends. This CDR3 has 14 residues. The germline V gene has CDR1 SGHTA and CDR2 FQGNSA. The data were produced by immunoSEQ multiplex PCR, yet TCRdb's version contains in-frame clones alone and is incomplete. Of 70,000 or so clones listed, less than 85% are singletons. This sample is part of a study of OX40 agonist ivuxolimab in advanced cancers. Study-level results: Which antigen the expanded peripheral T cells recognized is unknown.

Here the sequenced sample was CD4+ or CD8+ T cells sorted from blood, taken in a trial of the OX40 agonist ivuxolimab. This receptor was taken from an adult with an advanced solid tumor such as melanoma, head and neck, liver or kidney cancer. The chain uses TRBV7-2 and TRBJ2-1, with D tentatively TRBD2 (6 bases). The CDR3 nucleotides read TGTGCCAGCAGCTTACCGGGGGTAGGCTATGAGCAGTTCTTC. This translates into CASSLPGVGYEQFF.